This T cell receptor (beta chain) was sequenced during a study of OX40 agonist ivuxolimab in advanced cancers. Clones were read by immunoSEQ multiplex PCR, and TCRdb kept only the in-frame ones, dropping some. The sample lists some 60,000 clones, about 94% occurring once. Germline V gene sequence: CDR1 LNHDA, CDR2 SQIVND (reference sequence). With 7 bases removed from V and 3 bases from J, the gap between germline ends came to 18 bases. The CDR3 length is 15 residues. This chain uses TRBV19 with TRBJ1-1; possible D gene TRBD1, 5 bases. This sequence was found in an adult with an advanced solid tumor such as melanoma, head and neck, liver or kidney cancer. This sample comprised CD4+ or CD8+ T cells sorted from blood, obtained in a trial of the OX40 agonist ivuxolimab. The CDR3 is CASIAQGVGDTEAFF. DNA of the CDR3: TGTGCCAGTATTGCGCAAGGGGTTGGGGACACTGAAGCTTTCTTT.